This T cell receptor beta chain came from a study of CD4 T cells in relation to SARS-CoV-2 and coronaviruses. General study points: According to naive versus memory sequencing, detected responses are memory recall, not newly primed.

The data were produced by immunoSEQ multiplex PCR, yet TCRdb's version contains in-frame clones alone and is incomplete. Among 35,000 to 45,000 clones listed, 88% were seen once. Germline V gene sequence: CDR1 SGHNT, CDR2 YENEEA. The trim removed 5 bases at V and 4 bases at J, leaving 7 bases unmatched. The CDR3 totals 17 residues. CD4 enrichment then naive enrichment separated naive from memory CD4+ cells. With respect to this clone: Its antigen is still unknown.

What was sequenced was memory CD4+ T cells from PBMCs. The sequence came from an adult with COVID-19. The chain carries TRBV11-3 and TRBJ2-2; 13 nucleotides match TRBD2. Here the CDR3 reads CASSPRGTSGATGELFF. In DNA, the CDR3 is TGTGCCAGCAGCCCGAGGGGGACTAGCGGGGCCACCGGGGAGCTGTTTTTT. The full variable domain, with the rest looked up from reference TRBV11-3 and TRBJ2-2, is EAGVVQSPRYKIIEKKQPVAFWCNPISGHNTLYWYLQNLGQGPELLIRYENEEAVDDSQLPKDRFSAERLKGVDSTLKIQPAELGDSAVYLCASSPRGTSGATGELFFGEGSRLTVL.